This TCR beta chain came from a study of T cells in Graves' hyperthyroidism and ophthalmopathy. Comment on this clonotype: Its antigen is as yet unknown.

Study-wide results and limits: A model of 13 V-J pairs discriminated ophthalmopathy from stable hyperthyroidism. Within blood appeared most thyroid clonotypes that had expanded above 0.001.

V shed 3 bases and J shed 2 bases, with 20 bases lying between them. The CDR3 runs to 17 residues. CDR1 is SGHDT, CDR2 YYEEEE, per germline. RNA transcripts yielded amplified TCR beta CDR3 regions. The HTBI primer set served for first-round RT-PCR of the TCR CDR3. TCRdb reanalysed the multiplex PCR reads using MiXCR and keeps one entry per CDR3 protein. The sample contains 300,000 or so distinct CDR3 sequences, roughly 23% of which appear only once. V and J are TRBV5-6 and TRBJ2-5; possible D gene TRBD2, 6 bases. The TCR comes from a woman between 45 and 60 years old with Graves' hyperthyroidism. Sample: blood. The CDR3 nucleotides are TGTGCCAGCAGCTCTAGCGCTAGGGTCCGCGAGCAAGAGACCCAGTACTTC. It codes for CASSSSARVREQETQYF.